This TCR beta chain comes out of a study of response to subunit inactivated influenza vaccine. Germline values: CDR1 MDHEN, CDR2 SYDVKM. The CDR3 spans 14 residues. Trimming took 7 bases from V and 0 from J, leaving 13 bases between them. MiXCR, run by TCRdb on the RT-PCR reads, gives a single entry per CDR3 protein. The data contain more than 450,000 distinct CDR3 sequences, approximately 11% of them seen just once; the ten biggest clones take up 11%. The sample holds one count of this clonotype. These data also formed part of another study, on T cells expressing NK-cell markers. That investigation notes: In generating TCR beta cDNA, 5'RACE template switching with UMIs was used. In about 6 donors, dominant NKG2C+ clonotypes were about 1.0-8% of CD8+ T cells. Expanded NKG2C+ T cell clones had unclear HCMV specificity.

The V call is TRBV28, the J call TRBJ2-7, with a weak D call TRBD1 (6 bases). This specimen was PBMCs from blood, taken on the day of vaccination. This TCR was sampled from a man aged 50-60 years who received an inactivated influenza vaccine. CDR3 loop: CASTFQGISYEQYF. The CDR3 DNA reads as TGTGCCAGCACCTTCCAGGGGATCTCCTACGAGCAGTACTTC.